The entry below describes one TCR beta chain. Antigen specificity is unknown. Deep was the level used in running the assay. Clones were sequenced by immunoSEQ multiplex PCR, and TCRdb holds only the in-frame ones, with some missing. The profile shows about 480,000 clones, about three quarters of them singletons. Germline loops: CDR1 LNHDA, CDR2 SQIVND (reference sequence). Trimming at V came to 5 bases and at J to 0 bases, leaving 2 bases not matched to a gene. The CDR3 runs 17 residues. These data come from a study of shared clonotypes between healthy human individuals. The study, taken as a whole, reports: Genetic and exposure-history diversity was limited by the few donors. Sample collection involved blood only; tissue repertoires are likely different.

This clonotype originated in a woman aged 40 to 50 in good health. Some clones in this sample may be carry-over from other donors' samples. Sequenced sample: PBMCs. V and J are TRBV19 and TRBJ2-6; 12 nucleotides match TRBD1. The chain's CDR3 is CASSGTGGLSGANVLTF. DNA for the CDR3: TGTGCCAGTAGTGGGACAGGGGGCCTCTCTGGGGCCAACGTCCTGACTTTC.